The rows below give T cell receptor beta chains drawn from one sample of a study of blood T cell repertoires in COVID-19. Repertoires were generated with immunoSEQ multiplex PCR, while TCRdb's copy carries only in-frame clones and drops some. The table lists under 80,000 clones, just under 80% of them singletons. The sample consisted of peripheral blood. The receptors shown here come from a human donor in a cohort sampled during active COVID-19. CDR3s include the opening cysteine and the closing phenylalanine or tryptophan. A D gene is named only where the DNA matches it firmly. For some rows the clone size is stated as once, few or many, or as a class when expanded; others skip it.

CDR3 protein,CDR3 DNA,clone size,V gene,J gene,D gene
CASSPRGGSGYTF,TGTGCCAGCAGTCCAAGGGGAGGGTCGGGCTACACCTTC,few,TRBV25-1,TRBJ1-2,-
CASSSPTLTSGRGNEQFF,TGTGCCAGCAGCTCACCAACCCTGACTAGCGGGAGGGGGAATGAGCAGTTCTTC,once,TRBV7-9,TRBJ2-1,TRBD2
CASSYRGGEKLFF,TGTGCCAGCAGTTACCGGGGGGGCGAAAAACTGTTTTTT,-,TRBV6-6,TRBJ1-4,-
CASSPLPASGAGEQYF,TGTGCCAGCTCACCACTCCCGGCTAGCGGGGCCGGCGAGCAGTACTTC,-,TRBV18,TRBJ2-7,TRBD2
CASSLESGGSNQPQHF,TGTGCCAGCAGCTTAGAAAGCGGAGGAAGCAATCAGCCCCAGCATTTT,-,TRBV7-2,TRBJ1-5,-
CASSGGWVGEQYF,TGTGCCAGCAGCGGGGGCTGGGTGGGGGAGCAGTACTTC,once,TRBV9,TRBJ2-7,-
CASSLGGPSNQPQHF,TGTGCCAGCAGCTTAGGGGGGCCCAGCAATCAGCCCCAGCATTTT,-,TRBV7-6,TRBJ1-5,-
CASSIGNRDRVYEQYF,TGTGCCAGTAGTATAGGTAACCGGGACAGGGTCTACGAGCAGTACTTC,-,TRBV19,TRBJ2-7,TRBD1
CASSSGQGNGYTF,TGTGCCAGCAGCTCGGGACAGGGTAATGGCTACACCTTC,-,TRBV7-2,TRBJ1-2,TRBD1
CAWSIGHGVYTIYF,TGTGCCTGGAGTATCGGCCACGGAGTATACACCATATATTTT,-,TRBV30,TRBJ1-3,-
CASSLAGDRASYEQYF,TGTGCCAGCAGTTTGGCTGGGGACAGGGCATCCTACGAGCAGTACTTC,-,TRBV28,TRBJ2-7,TRBD1
CASSLEGSGRGGYTF,TGTGCCAGCAGTTTGGAAGGCTCCGGGCGGGGCGGCTACACCTTC,-,TRBV27,TRBJ1-2,-
CVSSQTRLDTGELFF,TGTGTCAGCAGCCAAACCAGGCTCGACACCGGGGAGCTGTTTTTT,-,TRBV4-2,TRBJ2-2,-
CASSFRSSREDNEQFF,TGTGCCAGCAGCTTCAGGTCGTCGAGGGAGGACAATGAGCAGTTCTTC,-,TRBV11-2,TRBJ2-1,-
CASRTLAGGEQYF,TGTGCCAGCAGAACGTTAGCGGGGGGGGAGCAGTACTTC,-,TRBV28,TRBJ2-7,TRBD2
CASRTVGQGDYEQYF,TGTGCCAGTCGAACGGTAGGACAGGGAGACTACGAGCAGTACTTC,-,TRBV28,TRBJ2-7,TRBD1
CATSRSRTGGLGEQYF,TGTGCCACCAGCAGATCAAGGACAGGGGGCTTAGGCGAGCAGTACTTC,-,TRBV15,TRBJ2-7,TRBD1